These T cell receptor beta chains were read from a single sample in a study of cytomegalovirus exposure and HLA in healthy donors. The method was immunoSEQ multiplex PCR; TCRdb's version includes in-frame clones alone and lacks a portion of them. In total, the table holds 200,000 or so clones. Sequencing was done on a sample of PBMCs. The receptor set was obtained from a girl aged 2 to 9 in good health and CMV-seropositive. CDR3s include the opening cysteine and the closing phenylalanine or tryptophan. Fields, in order: J gene, D gene, V gene, CDR3 DNA, CDR3 protein. The D gene is left open where the match is weak.

>TRBJ2-1|TRBD2|TRBV28
TGTGCCAGCAGTTTAGGTCCGGCGGGAGTATACAATGAGCAGTTCTTC
CASSLGPAGVYNEQFF
>TRBJ1-4|TRBD1|TRBV6-6
TGTGCCAGCAGGTCCCGGGACAGGGTAGTTGACGAAAAACTGTTTTTT
CASRSRDRVVDEKLFF
>TRBJ2-5|NA|TRBV7-8
TGTGCCAGCAGGAATCTGGACAGAGAGACCCAGTACTTC
CASRNLDRETQYF
>TRBJ2-3|NA|TRBV27
TGTGCCAGCAGTTTTGGGAGTCACACAGATACGCAGTATTTT
CASSFGSHTDTQYF
>TRBJ2-1|TRBD2|TRBV10-3
TGTGCCATCAGTCTCAGCGGGGTTGAGCAGTTCTTC
CAISLSGVEQFF
>TRBJ1-3|NA|TRBV28
TGTGCCAGCAGTTTTTTGGCGGGAGGAAACACCATATATTTT
CASSFLAGGNTIYF
>TRBJ2-7|TRBD1|TRBV28
TGTGCCAGCAGTTTTGGGGACAGGGGCCTGGGGGAGCAGTACTTC
CASSFGDRGLGEQYF
>TRBJ1-2|NA|TRBV6-5
TGTGCCAGCAGTTACTCGACAGCGCGTTTTGGCTACACCTTC
CASSYSTARFGYTF
>TRBJ1-1|TRBD1|TRBV2
TGTGCCAGTTACCTGGGACAGATGAACACTGAAGCTTTCTTT
CASYLGQMNTEAFF
>TRBJ1-2|TRBD1|TRBV28
TGTGCCAGCAGTTTACTACAGGGGAGAGTCGATGGCTACACCTTC
CASSLLQGRVDGYTF
>TRBJ2-1|TRBD1|TRBV11-2
TGTGCCAGCAGCTTCTCTCCGGACAGGGGGCGATGGGAGCAGTTCTTC
CASSFSPDRGRWEQFF
>TRBJ2-1|TRBD2|TRBV28
TGTGCCAGCAGTACTAGCGGCGGATACAATGAGCAGTTCTTC
CASSTSGGYNEQFF
>TRBJ2-3|TRBD2|TRBV10-1
TGCGCCAGCAGTGGACTAGCGGGAGTTGCCGATACGCAGTATTTT
CASSGLAGVADTQYF
>TRBJ2-1|TRBD2|TRBV14
TGTGCCAGCAGTGAAAGCGGGAGGTCCCTTCAAGGTGAGCAGTTCTTC
CASSESGRSLQGEQFF
>TRBJ2-1|TRBD2|TRBV7-3
TGTGCCAGCAGCTTAAGTACGACTAGCGACAATGAGCAGTTCTTC
CASSLSTTSDNEQFF
>TRBJ2-7|NA|TRBV19
TGTGCCAGTAGTCCGGACAGCCCTTACGAGCAGTACTTC
CASSPDSPYEQYF
>TRBJ1-1|NA|TRBV19
TGTGCCAGTACTTGGGCGAGGGAGAGCACTGAAGCTTTCTTT
CASTWARESTEAFF
>TRBJ1-3|NA|TRBV7-6
TGTGCCAGCAGCCAGACACGGTCCACTCGTGGAAACACCATATATTTT
CASSQTRSTRGNTIYF
>TRBJ1-3|TRBD1|TRBV6-5
TGTGCCAGCAGTTATCGGACAGGAGACGGAAACACCATATATTTT
CASSYRTGDGNTIYF
>TRBJ1-4|TRBD1|TRBV7-9
TGTGCCAGCATCCCGGGACAGGGTGTGATTAATGAAAAACTGTTTTTT
CASIPGQGVINEKLFF
>TRBJ2-2|NA|TRBV28
TGTGCCAGCAGCGGGGGACAGTCGATCACCGGGGAGCTGTTTTTT
CASSGGQSITGELFF
>TRBJ1-5|NA|TRBV2
TGTGCCAGCGGGCCCTCCGGGAATGGTCAGCCCCAGCATTTT
CASGPSGNGQPQHF
>TRBJ1-1|NA|TRBV7-9
TGTGCCAGCAGCTTGAACGGGGGCACTGAAGCTTTCTTT
CASSLNGGTEAFF
>TRBJ1-3|NA|TRBV6-1
TGTGCCACCGCGGTGCGCTCTGGAAACACCATATATTTT
CATAVRSGNTIYF
>TRBJ1-4|TRBD1|TRBV18
TGTGCCAGCTCAAAGGGACAGGATGAGGAAAAACTGTTTTTT
CASSKGQDEEKLFF
>TRBJ2-1|NA|TRBV4-1
TGCGCCAGCAGCCAAGCGGAGGGCCTGATGGAAGAGCAGTTCTTC
CASSQAEGLMEEQFF
>TRBJ2-6|NA|TRBV2
TGTGCCAGCATTAAACGGGACACAGCATTCTCTGGGGCCAACGTCCTGACTTTC
CASIKRDTAFSGANVLTF
>TRBJ2-1|TRBD2|TRBV4-1
TGCGCCAGCAGCCACCCCCCTAGCGGGACCAATGAGCAGTTCTTC
CASSHPPSGTNEQFF
>TRBJ1-2|TRBD1|TRBV7-8
TGTGCCAGCAGCCGTGGACAGGGGGACGGTGGCTACACCTTC
CASSRGQGDGGYTF
>TRBJ1-1|NA|TRBV10-2
TGCGCCAGCAGGACCGACAGGACTGTTGAAGCTTTCTTT
CASRTDRTVEAFF
>TRBJ2-7|NA|TRBV21-1
TGTGCCAGCAGCAAAGGTCTAGCGGGAGGTGGGTACGAGCAGTACTTC
CASSKGLAGGGYEQYF
>TRBJ2-7|TRBD2|TRBV30
TGTGCCTGGGGAAGACTAGCGGGAGGATACGAGCAGTACTTC
CAWGRLAGGYEQYF
>TRBJ2-2|TRBD1|TRBV5-1
TGCGCCAGCAGCCAGGGGGCGAGCGGGGAGCTGTTTTTT
CASSQGASGELFF
>TRBJ2-3|NA|TRBV4-2
TGTGCCAGCAGCCAAGGACGGGAGCGGAGCAAAGATACGCAGTATTTT
CASSQGRERSKDTQYF
>TRBJ2-2|NA|TRBV28
TGTGCCAATCCTGGTAGGAGGACCACCGGGGAGCTGTTTTTT
CANPGRRTTGELFF
>TRBJ2-3|NA|TRBV6-5
TGTGCCAGCAGTTACTCAGGAGGAAGCACAGATACGCAGTATTTT
CASSYSGGSTDTQYF
>TRBJ1-3|NA|TRBV28
TGTGCCAGCAGTTCGGCAGACAGCTCTGGAAACACCATATATTTT
CASSSADSSGNTIYF
>TRBJ2-4|NA|TRBV10-3
TGTGCCATCAGCGGCGGTCCCGGGGAGGTGAAAAACATTCAGTACTTC
CAISGGPGEVKNIQYF
>TRBJ1-5|NA|TRBV19
TGTGCCAGTAGTATTAGGAAATCGGGATTCAGATGGAATCAGCCCCAGCATTTT
CASSIRKSGFRWNQPQHF
>TRBJ1-2|NA|TRBV6-5
TGTGCCACCAATGCGGCCGCTGGCTACACCTTC
CATNAAAGYTF
>TRBJ2-7|TRBD2|TRBV6-4
TGTGCCAGCAGTGACTCGACGACTAGCGGGAGCTACGAGCAGTACTTC
CASSDSTTSGSYEQYF
>TRBJ2-1|NA|TRBV9
TGTGCCAGCAGCGTAGTAGATGGCGGGGAGCAGTTCTTC
CASSVVDGGEQFF
>TRBJ1-2|TRBD1|TRBV5-4
TGTGCCAGCAGCCTAAGGGACAGGCCGATGGATTATGGCTACACCTTC
CASSLRDRPMDYGYTF
>TRBJ2-7|TRBD2|TRBV5-1
TGCGCCAGCAGCTTGGATCTAGCGGGCTATAGCTCCTACGAGCAGTACTTC
CASSLDLAGYSSYEQYF
>TRBJ2-4|TRBD1|TRBV23-1
TGCGCCAGCAGTCAATCTCCAGACAGGGGCAAAAACATTCAGTACTTC
CASSQSPDRGKNIQYF
>TRBJ1-4|TRBD1|TRBV2
TGTGCTTACAGGGGAGGAGATGAAAAACTGTTTTTT
CAYRGGDEKLFF
>TRBJ2-5|TRBD1|TRBV7-8
TGTGCCAGCAGCCCCTACGGGACAGGGGCTTTGGAGACCCAGTACTTC
CASSPYGTGALETQYF
>TRBJ2-3|NA|TRBV5-6
TGTGCCAGCAGGATCGGTACAGGCACGCAGTATTTT
CASRIGTGTQYF
>TRBJ1-2|NA|TRBV21-1
TGTGCCAGCAGCAAAGAGGAGCAGGGGAGGGGCTATGGCTACACCTTC
CASSKEEQGRGYGYTF
>TRBJ2-5|TRBD1|TRBV27
TGTGCCAGCAGTCCGATGACAGGGGGGGAGACCCAGTACTTC
CASSPMTGGETQYF
>TRBJ2-7|TRBD1|TRBV18
TGTGCCAGCTCACAGAGGGACAGGGGAGCCTACGAGCAGTACTTC
CASSQRDRGAYEQYF